This T cell receptor (beta chain) was profiled in a study of T cells in localized non-small cell lung cancer. Notes on the study in general: Density of T cells in blood, when higher, went with longer overall survival. Appearances in adjacent lung were noted for a median roughly 58 of the top 100 tumor clones. Of the tissues analyzed, uninvolved adjacent lung showed maximal T cell clonality, greater than tumor. Without multi-region sequencing, intratumor heterogeneity could not be excluded.

Using immunoSEQ multiplex PCR, the repertoire was profiled, and TCRdb retains in-frame clones only, with some absent. The sample carries about 26,000 clones, 65% to 85% recorded once. This clone was seen a single time. What it recognizes is unknown. The CDR3 is 13 amino acids. The germline V gene encodes CDR1 SGHRS and CDR2 YFSETQ. Trimming took off 5 bases at V and 1 base at J, with 9 bases between the two ends. The sample here was peripheral blood, taken before any cancer treatment. V and J are TRBV5-1 and TRBJ1-1; perhaps TRBD1 as D (5 bases). This sequence originates from a man between 35 and 75 years old with stage III squamous cell lung carcinoma. CDR3 protein: CASRATGNTEAFF. The CDR3 DNA reads as TGCGCCAGCAGAGCTACAGGGAACACTGAAGCTTTCTTT.